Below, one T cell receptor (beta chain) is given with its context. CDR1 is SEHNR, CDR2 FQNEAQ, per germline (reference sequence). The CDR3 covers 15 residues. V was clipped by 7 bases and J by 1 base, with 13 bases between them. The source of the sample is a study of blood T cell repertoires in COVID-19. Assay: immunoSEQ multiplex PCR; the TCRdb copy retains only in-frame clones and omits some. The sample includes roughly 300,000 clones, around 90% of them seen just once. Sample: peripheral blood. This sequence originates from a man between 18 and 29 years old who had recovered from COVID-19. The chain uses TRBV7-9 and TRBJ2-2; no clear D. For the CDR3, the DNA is TGTGCCAGCACCCGTGAGACTGGGAACACCGGGGAGCTGTTTTTT. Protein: CASTRETGNTGELFF.